The clone carrying this TCR beta chain was seen repeatedly, ten times or more. The entry originates in a study of T-cell reconstitution after alpha-beta-depleted transplantation in children. Unique molecular identifiers were incorporated into the prepared TCRbeta library. TCRdb analysed the PCR reads with MiXCR anew, one entry per CDR3 protein. This sample has roughly 200,000 distinct CDR3 sequences, with 6.5% to 7.5% found just once. The V segment lost 3 bases and the J segment 7 bases; nucleotides outside the gene matches: 11. There are 18 residues in the CDR3. The rearrangement uses TRBV12-3 or TRBV12-4 and TRBJ2-1, with 14 bases matching TRBD2. This TCR was recovered from a human donor who donated a stem cell graft to a child with Wiskott-Aldrich syndrome. The material sequenced was PBMCs from the stem cell graft donor, taken from the stem cell graft. The CDR3 region is CASSLLGLAGAAKNEQFF. CDR3 DNA: TGTGCCAGCAGTTTGTTGGGACTAGCGGGGGCTGCTAAGAATGAGCAGTTCTTC.